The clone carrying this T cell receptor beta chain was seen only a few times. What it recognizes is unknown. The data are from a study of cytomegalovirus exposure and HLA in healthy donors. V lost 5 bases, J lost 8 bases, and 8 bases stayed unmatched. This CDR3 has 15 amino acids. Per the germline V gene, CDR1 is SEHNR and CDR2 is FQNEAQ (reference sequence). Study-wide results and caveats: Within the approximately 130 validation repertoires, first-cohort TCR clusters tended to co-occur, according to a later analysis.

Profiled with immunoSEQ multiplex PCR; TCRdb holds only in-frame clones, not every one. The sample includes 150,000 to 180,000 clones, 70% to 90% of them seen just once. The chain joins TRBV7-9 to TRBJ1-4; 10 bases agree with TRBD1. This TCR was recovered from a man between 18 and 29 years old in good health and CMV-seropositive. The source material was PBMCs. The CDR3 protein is CASSTRDRGWEKLFF. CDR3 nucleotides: TGTGCCAGCAGCACTCGGGACAGGGGATGGGAAAAACTGTTTTTT.